A single sample gave rise to the 8 T cell receptor beta chains below, sequenced in a study of blood T cells in healthy people across ages. Together with a sample-barcoded 5' primer, a J-beta primer mix was included in a second PCR lasting about 6 to 12 cycles. TCRdb re-derived calls from the 5' RACE reads in MiXCR, one entry per CDR3 protein. The sample includes over 1,300,000 distinct CDR3 sequences, 45% to 70% of them seen just once. Sequencing input: blood. These receptors all stem from a man aged 18 to 35 in good health.

V usage is TRBV11-2 and J usage is TRBJ2-1; D perhaps matches TRBD1 (6 bases). Trimming took 5 bases from V and 0 from J, leaving 14 bases between them. From germline, CDR1 is SGHAT and CDR2 FQNNGV. The CDR3 is 16 amino acids. CDR3 sequence: CASSPGTLSSYNEQFF. CDR3 DNA: TGTGCCAGCAGCCCTGGGACACTGAGCTCCTACAATGAGCAGTTCTTC.

The V and J genes are TRBV12-3 or TRBV12-4 and TRBJ1-1; no definite D call. The germline V and J ends were trimmed by 8 bases and 4 bases, with 8 bases remaining between them. CDR3 size: 11 residues. Here the CDR3 DNA reads TGTGCCAGCGGATCTCCCACTGAAGCTTTCTTT. It is translated as CASGSPTEAFF.

As DNA, the CDR3 is TGTGCCAGCAGTACGGGGGGACAGGGAGTAAACTATGGCTACACCTTC. It specifies CASSTGGQGVNYGYTF. J is TRBJ1-2 and V is TRBV6-5; TRBD1 agrees at 9 bases. Germline CDR1 is MNHEY and CDR2 is SVGAGI. This CDR3 region has 16 residues. Germline trimming cut 5 bases from V and 2 bases from J; bases unmatched to any gene: 9.

The table lists this clonotype with a count of one. The chain is built from TRBV28 and TRBJ1-2; 7 bases map to TRBD1. The CDR3 is made up of 13 amino acids. Germline-derived CDR1 and CDR2 are MDHEN and SYDVKM. V lost 3 bases, J lost 6 bases, and 4 bases stayed unmatched. CDR3 nucleotide sequence: TGTGCCAGCAGTTTCGTGACAGGGAATGGCTACACCTTC. The encoded protein is CASSFVTGNGYTF.

The rearrangement joins TRBV27 to TRBJ1-4, with D perhaps matching TRBD1 (6 bases). The V gene lost 6 bases and the J gene lost 7 bases, with 18 bases spanning the gap. CDR1 is MNHEY, CDR2 SMNVEV, per germline (reference sequence). This CDR3 has 15 amino acids. In nucleotides, the CDR3 is TGTGCCAGCAGACCGGCGGCCAGGGGTGCTGAAAAACTGTTTTTT. This sequence encodes CASRPAARGAEKLFF.

The chain combines TRBV4-2 with TRBJ2-4, with D possibly being TRBD1 or TRBD2 (6 bases each). This CDR3 is 13 amino acids long. V lost 4 bases and J lost 7, with 11 bases in between. Germline CDR1 and CDR2: LGHNA and YNFKEQ. This chain's CDR3 is CASSLTGRNIQYF. CDR3 coding DNA: TGTGCCAGCAGCCTAACAGGGAGGAACATTCAGTACTTC.

J is TRBJ1-4 and V is TRBV6-1; a weak D match, TRBD1 (5 bases). This CDR3 has 15 residues. Germline assignment: CDR1 MNHNS and CDR2 SASEGT. Trimming took off 6 bases at V and 0 bases at J, with 11 bases between the two ends. The CDR3 loop is CASSHWGATNEKLFF. The CDR3 DNA follows: TGTGCCAGCAGCCATTGGGGGGCAACTAATGAAAAACTGTTTTTT.

This sequence joins TRBV20-1 and TRBJ2-7; 8 nucleotides line up with TRBD1. Looked up from germline, CDR1 is DFQATT and CDR2 is SNEGSKA (reference sequence). The CDR3 length is 14 residues. Unmatched junction bases numbered 7, after V lost 5 bases and J lost 1 base. CDR3 in amino acids: CSAARDRLSYEQYF. CDR3 DNA: TGCAGTGCTGCCCGGGACAGGCTTTCCTACGAGCAGTACTTC.